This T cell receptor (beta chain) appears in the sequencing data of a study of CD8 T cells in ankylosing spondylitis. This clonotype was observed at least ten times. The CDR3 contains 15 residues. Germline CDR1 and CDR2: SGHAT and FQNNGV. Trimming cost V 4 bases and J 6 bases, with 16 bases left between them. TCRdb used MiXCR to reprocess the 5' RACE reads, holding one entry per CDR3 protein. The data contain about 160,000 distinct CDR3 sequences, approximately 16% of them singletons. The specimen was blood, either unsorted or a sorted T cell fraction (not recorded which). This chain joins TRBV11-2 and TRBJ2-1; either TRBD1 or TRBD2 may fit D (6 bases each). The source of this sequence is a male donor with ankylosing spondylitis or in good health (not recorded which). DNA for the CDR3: TGTGCCAGCAGCTCTAATCGGGGGCCCTTCAATGAGCAGTTCTTC. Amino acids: CASSSNRGPFNEQFF.